The clone carrying this T cell receptor (beta chain) has only a few counts. Amplification of TCR alpha and beta CDR3 regions from RNA used iRepertoire nested multiplex PCR. TCRdb re-called the multiplex PCR reads with MiXCR, one entry per CDR3 protein. The sample includes about 400,000 distinct CDR3 sequences, roughly 41% seen only once; the top ten take 12%. The CDR3 length is 14 residues. The germline V gene has CDR1 ENHRY and CDR2 SYGVKD. The V gene lost 4 bases and the J gene lost 0 bases, with 7 bases spanning the gap. This specimen belongs to a study of glioma-infiltrating T cells. Background on the study: Dexamethasone exposure before glioma surgery was limited to six or fewer days.

The J gene is TRBJ1-5, the V gene TRBV10-3; D remains ambiguous. The sequence was obtained from a human donor with low-grade glioma or glioblastoma, undergoing nonglioma brain surgery, or in good health (not recorded which). The sample taken for sequencing was glioma tissue, nonneoplastic brain tissue, or PBMCs (not recorded which). Here the CDR3 DNA reads TGTGCCATCAGTGGGCAGGCTAGCAATCAGCCCCAGCATTTT. Amino acids: CAISGQASNQPQHF.